Sequencing of this TCR beta chain was carried out in a study of blood T cell repertoires in COVID-19. Whole-study context: Nucleic acid was either cDNA or gDNA, and it came from T cells, B-cell-depleted T cells, or PBMCs.

Sequencing used immunoSEQ multiplex PCR; TCRdb keeps in-frame clones, though not all of them. Of 20,000 to 30,000 clones in the sample, 80% to 85% are singletons; the top ten hold more than 6.5%. CDR3 length equals 13 residues. CDR1 and CDR2 (germline): SGHTA, FQGNSA. Trimming removed 3 bases at V and 2 bases at J, with 5 bases between. Input material: peripheral blood. The origin of this receptor is a human donor in a cohort sampled during active COVID-19. This chain connects TRBV7-2 to TRBJ1-3; D unclear. The CDR3 sequence is CASSFSPGNTIYF. The CDR3 nucleotides read TGTGCCAGCAGCTTCAGTCCTGGAAACACCATATATTTT.